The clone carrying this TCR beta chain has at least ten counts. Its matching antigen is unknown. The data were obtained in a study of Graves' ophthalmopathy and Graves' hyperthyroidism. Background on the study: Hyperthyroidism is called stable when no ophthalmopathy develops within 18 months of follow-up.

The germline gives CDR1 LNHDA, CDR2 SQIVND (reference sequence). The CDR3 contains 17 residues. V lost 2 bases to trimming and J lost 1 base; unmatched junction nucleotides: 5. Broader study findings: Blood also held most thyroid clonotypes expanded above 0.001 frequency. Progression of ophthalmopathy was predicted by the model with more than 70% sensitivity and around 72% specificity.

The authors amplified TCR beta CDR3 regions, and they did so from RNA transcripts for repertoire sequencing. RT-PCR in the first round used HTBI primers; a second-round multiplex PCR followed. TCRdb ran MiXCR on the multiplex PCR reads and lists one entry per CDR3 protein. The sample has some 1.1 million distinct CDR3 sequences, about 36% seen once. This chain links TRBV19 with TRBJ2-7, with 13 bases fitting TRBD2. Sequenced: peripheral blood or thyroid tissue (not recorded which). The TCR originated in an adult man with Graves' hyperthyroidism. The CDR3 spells CASSIRTSGRTSYEQYF. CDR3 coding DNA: TGTGCCAGTAGTATACGGACTAGCGGGAGAACTTCCTACGAGCAGTACTTC.